This passage covers 32 T cell receptor beta chains from one sample sequenced in a study of neurological immune-mediated disorders. TCRdb reanalysed the 5' RACE reads using MiXCR and keeps one entry per CDR3 protein. The sample lists some 14,000 distinct CDR3 sequences; less than 11% were seen once. The sequenced sample was PBMCs. Receptor source: a woman in her forties in good health.

This clonotype has at least ten counts. The rearrangement uses TRBV24-1 and TRBJ2-1; 8 nucleotides align to TRBD2. CDR1 and CDR2 from the germline V gene are KGHDR and SFDVKD. The CDR3 loop spans 15 amino acids. J was trimmed by 6 bases and V by 4 bases; bases with no gene match: 7. CDR3 sequence: CATSEAGGFSNEQFF. For the CDR3, the DNA is TGTGCCACCAGTGAGGCGGGAGGATTCTCCAATGAGCAGTTCTTC.

Note on this clonotype: A much larger clone is a single base away; this may be a read error. The CDR3 here is CASSPSGVGSYNEHFF. CDR3 sequence (DNA): TGCGCCAGCAGCCCCTCCGGGGTAGGGTCCTACAATGAGCATTTCTTC. The chain recombines TRBV10-1 with TRBJ2-1; possible D gene TRBD2, 5 bases. Germline CDR1 and CDR2: WNHNN and SYGVQD (reference sequence). The CDR3 consists of 16 residues.

There are many counts of this clonotype. The CDR3 sequence is CASSPARRTNTGELFF. CDR3 nucleotides: TGTGCCAGCAGTCCCGCGCGTCGAACGAACACCGGGGAGCTGTTTTTT. The rearrangement links TRBV12-3 or TRBV12-4 to TRBJ2-2; D not certain. This CDR3 contains 16 residues. Trimming shortened V by 5 bases and J by 0 bases, and 13 bases separated the two germline ends.

At least ten counts were recorded for this clonotype. The chain combines TRBV7-2 with TRBJ1-3; D gene unclear. Germline lookup yields CDR1 SGHTA and CDR2 FQGNSA. The V end was cut by 6 bases, the J end by 4 bases, with 10 bases between. This CDR3 has 13 amino acids. CDR3 DNA: TGTGCCAGCAGGACCGGCGGGGGAAACACCATATATTTT. Amino acids: CASRTGGGNTIYF.

This clonotype was picked up many times. The J gene is TRBJ2-5, the V gene TRBV7-9; 9 nucleotides align to TRBD1. After removal of 5 bases from V and 7 bases from J, the junction contained 5 bases not matched to a gene. This CDR3 region has 13 residues. The germline gives CDR1 SEHNR, CDR2 FQNEAQ (reference sequence). The DNA of the CDR3 is TGTGCCAGCAGCCTGACAGGGGGGGCGACCCAGTACTTC. It specifies CASSLTGGATQYF.

Relative to its sample, this clonotype is large (0.1 to 1%). The chain couples TRBV7-8 to TRBJ2-2; possibly TRBD1 for D (5 bases). CDR3 length: 14 residues. The V and J ends lost 3 bases and 7 bases respectively, with 12 bases between them. Germline V gene sequence: CDR1 SGHVS, CDR2 FQNEAQ. The CDR3 spells CASSFARAGGELFF. The CDR3 nucleotides are TGTGCCAGCAGCTTTGCCAGGGCCGGCGGGGAGCTGTTTTTT.

Relative to its sample, this clonotype is medium-sized. The rearrangement joins TRBV20-1 to TRBJ2-5; TRBD1 is a possible D gene (5 bases). V lost 5 bases and J lost 4, with 14 bases in between. The CDR3 totals 13 residues. Germline assignment: CDR1 DFQATT and CDR2 SNEGSKA (reference sequence). The CDR3 nucleotides are TGCAGTGCTGGGTCCACAGGTTCAGAGACCCAGTACTTC. It translates to CSAGSTGSETQYF.

This clonotype has at least ten counts. This chain uses TRBV3-1 with TRBJ2-7; D may be TRBD1 or TRBD2 (5 bases each). The CDR3 runs 14 residues. Per the germline V gene, CDR1 is LGHDT and CDR2 is YNNKEL (reference sequence). V was shortened by 4 bases and J by 0 bases, with 10 bases between the two germline ends. CDR3 bases: TGTGCCAGCAGCCCTTGGGGGAACTCCTACGAGCAGTACTTC. It yields the protein CASSPWGNSYEQYF.

This clonotype was seen many times. V gene TRBV20-1 combines with J gene TRBJ2-7; 11 nucleotides match TRBD2. CDR1 is DFQATT and CDR2 is SNEGSKA in the germline V gene (reference sequence). CDR3 length equals 14 residues. V was pared by 6 bases and J by 4 bases, with 8 bases of the junction left unmatched. CDR3 nucleotides: TGCAGTGCCATACTAGCGGGAGCTGGGTACGAGCAGTACTTC. It codes for CSAILAGAGYEQYF.

This clonotype has ten or more counts. One base away lies a much larger clone, so this may be a sequencing read error. V is TRBV27 and J is TRBJ2-7; 11 bases are a match to TRBD2. This CDR3 region has 13 residues. The V gene end was trimmed by 7 bases and the J gene end by 5 bases; junction bases not matched to a gene: 4. Germline V gene lookup returns CDR1 MNHEY and CDR2 SMNVEV (reference sequence). The CDR3 coding sequence is TGTGCCAGCAAGACTAGCGGGACGAACGAGCAGTACTTC. It translates to CASKTSGTNEQYF.

This rearrangement joins TRBV7-2 to TRBJ2-7; 8 bases align to TRBD1. V lost 3 bases and J lost 9; bases outside the gene matches: 10. Germline CDR1 SGHTA, CDR2 FQGNSA. The CDR3 loop spans 14 amino acids. The CDR3 sequence is CASSLDRARQVQYF. DNA of the CDR3: TGTGCCAGCAGCTTGGACAGGGCGCGCCAGGTGCAGTACTTC.

The rearrangement joins TRBV12-3 or TRBV12-4 to TRBJ1-5, with D hard to call. Trimming took off 5 bases at V and 9 bases at J, with 17 bases between the two ends. This CDR3 spans 14 amino acids. CDR3 sequence: CASSGSNGLRPQHF. The DNA of the CDR3 is TGTGCCAGCAGTGGGTCTAATGGTTTGCGGCCCCAGCATTTT.

This clonotype was recorded many times. CDR3 in DNA: TGTGCCAGCAGTGAGACGACCACTGAAGCTTTCTTT. Its translation: CASSETTTEAFF. The genes are TRBV12-3 or TRBV12-4 and TRBJ1-1; D is undetermined. Deletions cut 5 bases from V and 4 bases from J, with 8 bases between. The CDR3 sequence is 12 residues long.

This clonotype is labeled as medium-sized (0.01 to 0.1%). V is TRBV3-1 and J is TRBJ2-1, with 8 bases aligning to TRBD2. Germline CDR1 and CDR2: LGHDT and YNNKEL (reference sequence). CDR3 length equals 17 residues. J lost 2 bases, V lost 4 bases, and 10 bases had no gene match. This CDR3 is CASSLYATGGPYNEQFF. The CDR3, as DNA: TGTGCCAGCAGCCTTTACGCCACGGGAGGGCCCTACAATGAGCAGTTCTTC.

This clonotype is classed as medium-sized (0.01 to 0.1%). The rearrangement uses TRBV20-1 and TRBJ2-1; no clear D. V gave up 4 bases and J gave up 2 bases, with 15 bases separating them. The germline V gene encodes CDR1 DFQATT and CDR2 SNEGSKA (reference sequence). CDR3 length equals 15 residues. The CDR3 region is CSAIDSKLPYNEQFF. For the CDR3, the DNA is TGCAGTGCTATTGACTCTAAACTCCCCTACAATGAGCAGTTCTTC.

By share, this clonotype counts as large. This sequence joins TRBV2 and TRBJ2-7, with D possibly matching TRBD2 (5 bases). V lost 2 bases and J lost 3, with 11 bases in between. This CDR3 spans 14 amino acids. CDR1 SNHLY and CDR2 FYNNEI come from the germline V gene. This CDR3 is CASSESGRHYEQYF. The CDR3 DNA reads as TGTGCCAGCAGTGAAAGCGGCAGGCACTACGAGCAGTACTTC.

This chain uses TRBV5-1 with TRBJ2-1; the match to TRBD1 covers 8 bases. CDR1 is SGHRS and CDR2 is YFSETQ in the germline V gene. This CDR3 spans 15 amino acids. V lost 2 bases to trimming and J lost 1 base; unmatched junction nucleotides: 2. CDR3 in DNA: TGCGCCAGCAGCTTTACAGGGGGTTCCTACAATGAGCAGTTCTTC. Its translation: CASSFTGGSYNEQFF.

This clonotype was seen at least ten times. V and J are TRBV20-1 and TRBJ2-1; 8 bases line up with TRBD2. V was pared by 0 bases and J by 9 bases, with 10 bases of the junction left unmatched. This CDR3 is built from 15 residues. CDR1 DFQATT and CDR2 SNEGSKA come from the germline V gene (reference sequence). CDR3 amino acids: CSARELVGGAFEQFF. The CDR3 DNA follows: TGCAGTGCTAGAGAACTGGTCGGGGGGGCGTTTGAGCAGTTCTTC.

This chain links TRBV29-1 with TRBJ2-5, with D possibly matching TRBD2 (5 bases). Trimming removed 7 bases from V and 1 base from J, with 10 bases in between. Germline V gene sequence: CDR1 SQVTM, CDR2 ANQGSEA. The CDR3 sequence is 12 residues long. This CDR3 reads CSARRGQETQYF. Written as DNA, the CDR3 is TGCAGCGCCCGCCGGGGCCAAGAGACCCAGTACTTC.

This clonotype was recorded many times. V gene TRBV6-5 combines with J gene TRBJ2-7; no clear D gene. The CDR3 has 14 amino acids. The germline V gene has CDR1 MNHEY and CDR2 SVGAGI. V was pared by 2 bases and J by 2 bases, with 10 bases between. Here the CDR3 reads CASSYTRYTYEQYF. The DNA for the CDR3 is TGTGCCAGCAGTTACACCAGATACACCTACGAGCAGTACTTC.

This clonotype was picked up many times. The chain has TRBV4-1 and TRBJ2-1, with a weak D call TRBD1 (6 bases). Trimming removed 4 bases from V and 4 bases from J, with 17 bases in between. Germline loops: CDR1 MGHRA, CDR2 YSYEKL. The length of the CDR3 is 16 residues. As DNA, the CDR3 is TGCGCCAGCAGCCCGTTACTGGGGGCTGGTTACAATGAGCAGTTCTTC. This sequence encodes CASSPLLGAGYNEQFF.

This clonotype appeared many times. This sequence joins TRBV7-2 and TRBJ2-1, with 8 positions matching TRBD2. After removal of 5 bases from V and 0 bases from J, the junction contained 6 bases not matched to a gene. This CDR3 has 16 residues. Germline V gene lookup returns CDR1 SGHTA and CDR2 FQGNSA. Written as DNA, the CDR3 is TGTGCCAGCAGCCGTACCGGGACTAGCTCCTACAATGAGCAGTTCTTC. Amino acids: CASSRTGTSSYNEQFF.

This clonotype was observed many times. The chain joins TRBV27 to TRBJ1-5; D perhaps matches TRBD1 (5 bases). The V gene's germline CDR1 is MNHEY and CDR2 SMNVEV (reference sequence). The germline V and J ends were trimmed by 5 bases and 1 base, with 9 bases remaining between them. The CDR3 is 14 amino acids. The CDR3 loop reads CASSKWDSNQPQHF. The CDR3, as DNA: TGTGCCAGCAGTAAGTGGGACAGCAATCAGCCCCAGCATTTT.

This clonotype is medium-sized by share. This sequence joins TRBV7-9 and TRBJ1-2; no firm D call. The V gene's germline CDR1 is SEHNR and CDR2 FQNEAQ (reference sequence). The CDR3 contains 12 residues. The ends were cut back, 2 bases at V and 4 bases at J, with 5 bases in the middle. The CDR3 nucleotides are TGTGCCAGCAGCTTATTGGCCTATGGCTACACCTTC. Protein sequence: CASSLLAYGYTF.

Ten or more counts support this clonotype. The rearrangement joins TRBV6-5 to TRBJ1-2; a weak D match, TRBD1 (5 bases). V lost 6 bases, J lost 0 bases, and 14 bases lay in between. From germline, CDR1 is MNHEY and CDR2 SVGAGI. The CDR3 is 15 residues long. In DNA, the CDR3 is TGTGCCAGCAGCCAAGGGAGACAGTCTAACTATGGCTACACCTTC. Residues: CASSQGRQSNYGYTF.

V is TRBV7-9 and J is TRBJ2-7; a weak D match, TRBD2 (6 bases). Germline loops: CDR1 SEHNR, CDR2 FQNEAQ (reference sequence). The V end was cut by 2 bases, the J end by 2 bases, with 19 bases between. This CDR3 spans 17 amino acids. This chain's CDR3 is CASSLKGGTGDPYEQYF. CDR3 DNA: TGTGCCAGCAGCTTAAAAGGCGGGACGGGGGATCCCTACGAGCAGTACTTC.

In its sample, this clonotype was seen many times. V usage is TRBV21-1 and J usage is TRBJ1-6. TRBV21-1 is designated a pseudogene. This CDR3 has 13 amino acids. CDR3 loop: CASSKEPREEPPF. The DNA for the CDR3 is TGTGCCAGCAGCAAAGAACCTCGGGAGGAACCCCCCTTT.

This clonotype was observed at least ten times. V is TRBV6-1 and J is TRBJ2-5, with D perhaps matching TRBD1 (6 bases). The ends were cut back, 7 bases at V and 6 bases at J, with 18 bases in the middle. The CDR3 sequence is 14 residues long. Germline V lookup: CDR1 MNHNS, CDR2 SASEGT. The CDR3 here is CASMRQGNLKTQYF. The CDR3 coding sequence is TGTGCCAGCATGAGGCAGGGGAATCTAAAGACCCAGTACTTC.

Ten or more counts support this clonotype. This chain uses TRBV11-3 with TRBJ2-1; tentative D call: TRBD2 (6 bases). Germline CDR1 and CDR2: SGHNT and YENEEA. The CDR3 is made up of 16 amino acids. V lost 0 bases to trimming and J lost 3 bases, with 12 bases between them. This CDR3 is CASSLDYGGGYNEQFF. In DNA, the CDR3 is TGTGCCAGCAGCTTAGACTACGGGGGAGGCTACAATGAGCAGTTCTTC. The full variable domain, completed using reference TRBV11-3 and TRBJ2-1, is EAGVVQSPRYKIIEKKQPVAFWCNPISGHNTLYWYLQNLGQGPELLIRYENEEAVDDSQLPKDRFSAERLKGVDSTLKIQPAELGDSAVYLCASSLDYGGGYNEQFFGPGTRLTVL.

This clonotype was observed many times. The CDR3 here is CSAGELYQETQYF. CDR3 sequence (DNA): TGCAGTGCGGGCGAGTTGTACCAAGAGACCCAGTACTTC. This chain connects TRBV20-1 to TRBJ2-5; D gene ambiguous. The CDR3 is 13 amino acids. V lost 6 bases and J lost 0, with 11 bases in between. Germline CDR1 reads DFQATT; CDR2 reads SNEGSKA (reference sequence).

This clonotype has ten or more counts. The V call is TRBV12-3 or TRBV12-4, the J call TRBJ1-2; TRBD1 agrees at 7 bases. The CDR3 length is 14 residues. V trimming: 5 bases; J trimming: 7 bases; junction bases outside the gene matches: 10. Written as DNA, the CDR3 is TGTGCCAGCAGTCCCCCCCCGGACAGGCTTGGCTACACCTTC. It yields the protein CASSPPPDRLGYTF.

This clonotype was observed at least ten times. CDR3 residues: CASSPRQGPNTGELFF. For the CDR3, the DNA is TGTGCCAGCAGCCCCCGGCAGGGCCCCAACACCGGGGAGCTGTTTTTT. The rearrangement uses TRBV7-9 and TRBJ2-2; D may be TRBD1 (5 bases). There are 16 residues in the CDR3. The germline V and J ends were trimmed by 5 bases and 2 bases, with 15 bases remaining between them. Germline-derived CDR1 and CDR2 are SEHNR and FQNEAQ (reference sequence).